Described below is a single TCR beta chain sequence and its context. This CDR3 is 15 amino acids long. Germline V lookup: CDR1 SGHVS, CDR2 FQNEAQ. V dropped 5 bases and J dropped 5 bases, with 16 bases sitting between them. Residents of 20 to 25 US areas, aged roughly 18 to 89 years, made up the participants. Cohorts were determined from participant-reported clinical history. Two negative PCRs, clearance, or symptom resolution had been documented for recovered Cohort 3 donors. The sample originates from a study of blood T cell repertoires in COVID-19. Authors' data handling: Nucleated cell number was recorded as an estimate derived from reference gene primer amplification. The data were produced by immunoSEQ multiplex PCR, yet TCRdb's version contains in-frame clones alone and is incomplete. The V and J calls and clone size come from that table; D and trimming were worked out from the DNA. The table has approximately 440,000 clones, 87% seen once.

The receptor comes from a woman aged 18-30 years who had recovered from COVID-19. The source material was PBMCs or T cells enriched from blood (not recorded which). This chain links TRBV7-8 with TRBJ1-5; the D gene is possibly TRBD1 (5 bases). DNA for the CDR3: TGTGCCAGCAGCCCACAGGCGGGGGGGGATCAGCCCCAGCATTTT. This gives the protein CASSPQAGGDQPQHF.